The present T cell receptor (beta chain) was sequenced within a study of CD8 T cells in ankylosing spondylitis. Study outcomes and limitations: Those disease-linked clones were CD8+; they were also relatively rare in peripheral blood. Before this, some motif variants had been reported in reactive arthritis synovial fluid and blood. Eight or nine highly homologous variants formed a TCR beta motif that appeared characteristic of ankylosing spondylitis blood.

This clonotype was seen repeatedly, ten times or more. Its antigen is as yet unknown. It was by quantitative 5'-RACE with molecular barcodes that TCR beta libraries were made. TCRdb reprocessed the 5' RACE reads via MiXCR and lists one record per CDR3 protein. The sample lists about 240,000 distinct CDR3 sequences, around 9.2% occurring once. Germline V gene sequence: CDR1 SEHNR, CDR2 FQNEAQ (reference sequence). Trimming shortened V by 2 bases and J by 0 bases, and 11 bases separated the two germline ends. The CDR3 is 16 residues long. Sequencing was performed on blood, either unsorted or a sorted T cell fraction (not recorded which). The V and J genes are TRBV7-9 and TRBJ2-1, with D perhaps matching TRBD1 (5 bases). The TCR was taken from a male donor with ankylosing spondylitis or in good health (not recorded which). The CDR3 coding sequence is TGTGCCAGCAGCTTAAGGCCAGACAGCTCCTACAATGAGCAGTTCTTC. The encoded protein is CASSLRPDSSYNEQFF.